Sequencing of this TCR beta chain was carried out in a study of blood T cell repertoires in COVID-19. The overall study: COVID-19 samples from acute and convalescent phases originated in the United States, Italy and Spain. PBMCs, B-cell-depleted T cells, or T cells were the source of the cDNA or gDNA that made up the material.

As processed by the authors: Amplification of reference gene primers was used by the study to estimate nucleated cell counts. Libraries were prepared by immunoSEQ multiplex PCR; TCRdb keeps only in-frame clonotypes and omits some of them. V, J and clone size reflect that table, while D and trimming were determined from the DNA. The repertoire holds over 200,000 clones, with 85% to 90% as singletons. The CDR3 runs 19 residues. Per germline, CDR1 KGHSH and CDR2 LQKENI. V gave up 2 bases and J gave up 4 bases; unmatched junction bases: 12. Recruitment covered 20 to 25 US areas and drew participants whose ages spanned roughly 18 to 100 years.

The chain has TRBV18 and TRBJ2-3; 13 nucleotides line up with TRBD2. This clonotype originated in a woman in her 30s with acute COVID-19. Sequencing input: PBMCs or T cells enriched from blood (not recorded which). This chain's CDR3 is CASSPEHGTSGASADTQYF. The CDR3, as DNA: TGTGCCAGCTCACCAGAACACGGGACTAGCGGGGCGTCAGCAGATACGCAGTATTTT.